This T cell receptor beta chain was identified during a study of OX40 agonist ivuxolimab in advanced cancers. Sampled blood was obtained at baseline, cycle 4 day 1, and cycle 7 day 1. General study findings and limits: The study did not work out the antigen specificity of the expanded peripheral T cells. Researchers report that CD8+ T cells had, on average, more expanded clones than CD4+.

This clone is a singleton in its sample. Its antigen is not known. Clones were read by immunoSEQ multiplex PCR, and TCRdb kept only the in-frame ones, dropping some. This table holds about 79,000 clones, around 90% found once. Germline V lookup: CDR1 SGHAT, CDR2 FQNNGV. CDR3 length: 14 residues. Trimming shortened V by 7 bases and J by 4 bases, and 16 bases separated the two germline ends. Material: CD4+ or CD8+ T cells sorted from blood, obtained in a trial of the OX40 agonist ivuxolimab. The source of this sequence is an adult with an advanced solid tumor such as melanoma, head and neck, liver or kidney cancer. This rearrangement joins TRBV11-2 to TRBJ1-2; D is uncertain. The CDR3 region has the DNA TGTGCCAGCAAGACGAGCGGATTCTCCTATGGCTACACCTTC. Protein product: CASKTSGFSYGYTF.